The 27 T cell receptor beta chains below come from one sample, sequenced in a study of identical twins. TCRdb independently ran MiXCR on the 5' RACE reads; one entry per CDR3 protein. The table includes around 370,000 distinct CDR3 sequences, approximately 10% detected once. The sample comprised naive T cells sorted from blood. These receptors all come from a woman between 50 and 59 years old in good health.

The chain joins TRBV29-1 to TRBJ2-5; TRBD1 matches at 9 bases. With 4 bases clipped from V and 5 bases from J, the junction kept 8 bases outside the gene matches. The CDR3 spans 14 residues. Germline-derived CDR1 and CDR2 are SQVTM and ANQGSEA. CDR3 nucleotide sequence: TGCAGCGTTGTAAGGACAGGGGTTCGGGAGACCCAGTACTTC. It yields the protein CSVVRTGVRETQYF. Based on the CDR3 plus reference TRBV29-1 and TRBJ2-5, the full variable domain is SAVISQKPSRDICQRGTSLTIQCQVDSQVTMMFWYRQQPGQSLTLIATANQGSEATYESGFVIDKFPISRPNLTFSTLTVSNMSPEDSSIYLCSVVRTGVRETQYFGPGTRLLVL.

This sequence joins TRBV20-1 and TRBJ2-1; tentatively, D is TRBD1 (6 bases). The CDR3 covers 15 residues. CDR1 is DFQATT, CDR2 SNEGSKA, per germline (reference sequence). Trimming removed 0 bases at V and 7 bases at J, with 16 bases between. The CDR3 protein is CSARDRTGIPNEQFF. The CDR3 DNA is TGCAGTGCTAGAGATCGTACAGGGATTCCGAATGAGCAGTTCTTC.

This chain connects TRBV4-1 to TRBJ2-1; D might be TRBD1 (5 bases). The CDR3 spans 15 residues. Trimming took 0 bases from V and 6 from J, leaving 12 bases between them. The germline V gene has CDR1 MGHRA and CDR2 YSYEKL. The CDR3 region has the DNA TGCGCCAGCAGCCAAGAAAGGTTAGGGGCCAATGAGCAGTTCTTC. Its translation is CASSQERLGANEQFF.

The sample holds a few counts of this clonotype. This chain's CDR3 is CASSYSGQAAGTQYF. CDR3 in DNA: TGTGCCAGCAGTTACTCGGGACAGGCGGCGGGGACCCAGTACTTC. The chain couples TRBV6-5 to TRBJ2-5; the match to TRBD1 covers 8 bases. V shed 0 bases, J shed 7 bases, and the junction held 7 bases outside the gene matches. This CDR3 spans 15 amino acids. Germline V CDR1 and CDR2: MNHEY, SVGAGI.

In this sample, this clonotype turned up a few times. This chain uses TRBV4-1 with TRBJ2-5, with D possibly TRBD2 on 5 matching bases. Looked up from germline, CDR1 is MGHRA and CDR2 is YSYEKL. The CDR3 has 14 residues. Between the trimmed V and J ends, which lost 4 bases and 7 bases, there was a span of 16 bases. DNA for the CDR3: TGCGCCAGCAGCCCGTTTGCAGGAGGAGGGACCCAGTACTTC. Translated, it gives CASSPFAGGGTQYF.

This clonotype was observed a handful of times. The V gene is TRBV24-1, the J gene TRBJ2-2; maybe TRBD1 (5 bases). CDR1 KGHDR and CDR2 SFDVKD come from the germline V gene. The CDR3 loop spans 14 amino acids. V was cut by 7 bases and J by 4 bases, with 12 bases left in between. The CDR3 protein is CATRETEPTGELFF. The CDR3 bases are TGTGCCACCAGAGAGACAGAACCCACCGGGGAGCTGTTTTTT.

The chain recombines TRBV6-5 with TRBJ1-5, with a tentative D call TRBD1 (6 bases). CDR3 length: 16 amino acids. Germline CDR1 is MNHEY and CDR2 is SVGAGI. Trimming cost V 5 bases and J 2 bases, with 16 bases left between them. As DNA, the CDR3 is TGTGCCAGCAGTACGCTGAACAGGGCTGGCAATCAGCCCCAGCATTTT. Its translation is CASSTLNRAGNQPQHF.

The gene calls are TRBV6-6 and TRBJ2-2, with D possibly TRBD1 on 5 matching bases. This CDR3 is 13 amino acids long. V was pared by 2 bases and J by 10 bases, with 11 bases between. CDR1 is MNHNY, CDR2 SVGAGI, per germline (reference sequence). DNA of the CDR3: TGTGCCAGCAGTTACGAGTGGGGCCAGGAGCTGTTTTTT. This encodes CASSYEWGQELFF.

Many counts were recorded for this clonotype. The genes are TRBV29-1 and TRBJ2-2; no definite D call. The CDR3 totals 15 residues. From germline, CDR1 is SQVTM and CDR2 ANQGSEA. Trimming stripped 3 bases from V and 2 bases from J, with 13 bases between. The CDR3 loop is CSVEVPSINTGELFF. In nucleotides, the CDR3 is TGCAGCGTTGAGGTGCCATCTATTAACACCGGGGAGCTGTTTTTT.

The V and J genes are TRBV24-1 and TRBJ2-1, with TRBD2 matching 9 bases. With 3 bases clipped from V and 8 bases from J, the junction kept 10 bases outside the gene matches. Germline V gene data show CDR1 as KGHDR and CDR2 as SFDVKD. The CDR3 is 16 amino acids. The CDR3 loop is CATSDPGLAGMYEQFF. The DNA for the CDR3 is TGTGCCACCAGTGATCCCGGGCTAGCGGGAATGTATGAGCAGTTCTTC.

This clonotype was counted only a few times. Written as DNA, the CDR3 is TGCAGTGCTAAAGCGGGAGTTTTGGATGAGCAGTTCTTC. Translating gives CSAKAGVLDEQFF. J is TRBJ2-1 and V is TRBV20-1, with 8 bases aligning to TRBD2. The CDR3 sequence is 13 residues long. Trimming at V came to 4 bases and at J to 8 bases, leaving 7 bases not matched to a gene. Germline V gives CDR1 DFQATT, CDR2 SNEGSKA (reference sequence).

The CDR3 DNA is TGCAGTGCTAGAGATTGGACAGGGGACAATGAGCAGTTCTTC. Encoded protein: CSARDWTGDNEQFF. The chain links TRBV20-1 to TRBJ2-1; 9 positions match TRBD1. Germline trimming cut 0 bases from V and 5 bases from J; bases unmatched to any gene: 2. CDR1 and CDR2 (germline): DFQATT, SNEGSKA (reference sequence). The CDR3 is 14 residues long.

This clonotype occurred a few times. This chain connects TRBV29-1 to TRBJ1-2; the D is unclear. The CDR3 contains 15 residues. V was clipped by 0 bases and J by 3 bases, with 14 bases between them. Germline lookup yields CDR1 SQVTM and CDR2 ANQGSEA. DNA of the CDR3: TGCAGCGTTGAAGATAAGGCAGACCTAGACTATGGCTACACCTTC. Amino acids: CSVEDKADLDYGYTF.

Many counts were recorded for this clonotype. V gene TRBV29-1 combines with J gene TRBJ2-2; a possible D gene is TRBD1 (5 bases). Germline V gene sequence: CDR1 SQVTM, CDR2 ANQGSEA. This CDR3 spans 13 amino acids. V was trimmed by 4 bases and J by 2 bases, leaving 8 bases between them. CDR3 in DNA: TGCAGCGTTGTCAGGGTAAACACCGGGGAGCTGTTTTTT. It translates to CSVVRVNTGELFF.

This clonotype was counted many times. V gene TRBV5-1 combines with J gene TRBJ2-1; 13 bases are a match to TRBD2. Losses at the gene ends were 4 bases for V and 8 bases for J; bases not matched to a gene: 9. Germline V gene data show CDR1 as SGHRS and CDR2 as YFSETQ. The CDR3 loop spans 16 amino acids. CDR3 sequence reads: CASSAQLAGGPDEQFF. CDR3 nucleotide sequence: TGCGCCAGCAGCGCCCAACTAGCGGGAGGGCCCGATGAGCAGTTCTTC. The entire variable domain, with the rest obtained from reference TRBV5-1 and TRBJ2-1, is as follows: KAGVTQTPRYLIKTRGQQVTLSCSPISGHRSVSWYQQTPGQGLQFLFEYFSETQRNKGNFPGRFSGRQFSNSRSEMNVSTLELGDSALYLCASSAQLAGGPDEQFFGPGTRLTVL.

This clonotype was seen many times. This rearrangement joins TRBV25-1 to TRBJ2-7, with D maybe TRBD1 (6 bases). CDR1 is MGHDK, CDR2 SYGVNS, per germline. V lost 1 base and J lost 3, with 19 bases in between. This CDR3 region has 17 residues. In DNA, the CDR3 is TGTGCCAGCAGTGAATGGGGGCAAAAAGCGCAGCACTACGAGCAGTACTTC. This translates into CASSEWGQKAQHYEQYF.

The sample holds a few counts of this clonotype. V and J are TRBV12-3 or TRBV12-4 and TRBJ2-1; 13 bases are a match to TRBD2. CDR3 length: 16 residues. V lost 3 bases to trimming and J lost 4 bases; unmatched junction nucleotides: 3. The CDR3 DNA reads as TGTGCCAGCAGTTTGGGACTAGCGGGATATTACAATGAGCAGTTCTTC. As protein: CASSLGLAGYYNEQFF.

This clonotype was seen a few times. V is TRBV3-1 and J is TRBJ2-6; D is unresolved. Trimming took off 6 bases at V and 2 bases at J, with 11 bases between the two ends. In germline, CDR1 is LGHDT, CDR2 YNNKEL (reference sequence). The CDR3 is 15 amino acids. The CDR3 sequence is CASRVTPAGANVLTF. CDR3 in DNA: TGTGCCAGCAGGGTGACTCCAGCTGGGGCCAACGTCCTGACTTTC.

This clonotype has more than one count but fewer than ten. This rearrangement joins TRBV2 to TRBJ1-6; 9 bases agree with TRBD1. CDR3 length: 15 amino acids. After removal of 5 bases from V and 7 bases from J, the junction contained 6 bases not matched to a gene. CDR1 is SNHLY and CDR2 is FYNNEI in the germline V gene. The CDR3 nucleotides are TGTGCCAGCAGTTCCACAGGGGGCGGGAATTCACCCCTCCACTTT. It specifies CASSSTGGGNSPLHF.

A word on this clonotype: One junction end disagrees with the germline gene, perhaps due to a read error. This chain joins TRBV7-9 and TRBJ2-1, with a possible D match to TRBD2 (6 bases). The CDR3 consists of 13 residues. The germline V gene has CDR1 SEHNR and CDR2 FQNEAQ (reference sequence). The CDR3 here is CASRTNPGLTNHF. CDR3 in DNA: TGTGCCAGCAGGACGAACCCGGGACTCACCAATCACTTC.

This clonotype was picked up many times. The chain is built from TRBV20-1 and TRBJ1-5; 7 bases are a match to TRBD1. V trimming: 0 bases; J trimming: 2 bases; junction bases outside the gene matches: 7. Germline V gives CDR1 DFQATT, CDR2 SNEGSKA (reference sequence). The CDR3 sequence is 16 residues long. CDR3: CSARDPEGGRNQPQHF. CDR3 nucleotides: TGCAGTGCTAGAGACCCTGAAGGGGGCCGCAATCAGCCCCAGCATTTT.

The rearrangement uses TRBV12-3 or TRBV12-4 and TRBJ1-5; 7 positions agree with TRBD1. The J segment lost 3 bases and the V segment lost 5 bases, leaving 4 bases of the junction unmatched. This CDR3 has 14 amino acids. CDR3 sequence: CASSPGQFNQPQHF. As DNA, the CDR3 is TGTGCCAGCAGTCCGGGACAGTTCAATCAGCCCCAGCATTTT.

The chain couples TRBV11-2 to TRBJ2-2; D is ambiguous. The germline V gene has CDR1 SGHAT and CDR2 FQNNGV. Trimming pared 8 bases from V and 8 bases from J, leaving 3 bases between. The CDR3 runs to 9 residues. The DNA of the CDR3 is TGTGCCAGCGGAGGGGAGCTGTTTTTT. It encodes CASGGELFF.

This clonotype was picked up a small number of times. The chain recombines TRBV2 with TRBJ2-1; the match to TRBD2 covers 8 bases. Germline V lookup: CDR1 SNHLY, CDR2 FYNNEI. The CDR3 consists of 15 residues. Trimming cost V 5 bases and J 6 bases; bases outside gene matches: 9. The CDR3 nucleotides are TGTGCCAGCAGTCCTACGGGACTAGTTGTCAATGAGCAGTTCTTC. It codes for CASSPTGLVVNEQFF.

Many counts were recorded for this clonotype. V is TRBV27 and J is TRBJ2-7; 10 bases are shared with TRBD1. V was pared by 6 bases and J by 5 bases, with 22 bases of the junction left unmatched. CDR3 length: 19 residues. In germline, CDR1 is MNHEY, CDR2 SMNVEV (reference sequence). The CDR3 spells CASRPLTGTGVDGINEQYF. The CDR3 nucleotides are TGTGCCAGCAGACCCCTAACCGGGACAGGGGTTGATGGGATAAACGAGCAGTACTTC.

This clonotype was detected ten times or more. The CDR3 here is CSGGQGAAFF. CDR3 DNA: TGCAGCGGTGGACAGGGAGCAGCTTTCTTT. The gene calls are TRBV29-1 and TRBJ1-1; 8 bases are shared with TRBD1. CDR3 length: 10 amino acids. Germline V gene data show CDR1 as SQVTM and CDR2 as ANQGSEA. V was pared by 7 bases and J by 10 bases, with 5 bases of the junction left unmatched.

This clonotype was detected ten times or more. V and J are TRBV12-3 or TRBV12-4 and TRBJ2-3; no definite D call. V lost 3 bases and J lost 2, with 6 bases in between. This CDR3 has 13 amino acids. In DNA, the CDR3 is TGTGCCAGCAGTTTCGCGGTCACAGATACGCAGTATTTT. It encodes CASSFAVTDTQYF.